This T cell receptor (beta chain) was recovered during a study of spatial heterogeneity in lung cancer. For the study at large: Consistently, beta-chain sequences turned up in larger numbers than alpha-chain sequences did. In raw reads, more than 8.5 appearances on average were recorded for each unique TCR and UMI combination.

By sample fraction, this clonotype is medium-sized. Every individual TCR cDNA molecule carried its own unique molecular identifier, which allowed correction of PCR and sequencing errors. MiXCR, applied by TCRdb to the 5' RACE reads, yields one record per CDR3 protein. Among about 2,100 distinct CDR3 sequences listed, approximately 7.5% were seen once. Noted time point: sample taken at primary tumor resection. Unsorted whole RNA of tumor, nontumor lung or frozen PBMC was sequenced. The CDR3 has 13 amino acids. Per germline, CDR1 SQVTM and CDR2 ANQGSEA. Trimming left V 1 base short and J 8 bases short, with 12 bases between.

The chain uses TRBV29-1 and TRBJ2-1; possible D gene TRBD1, 6 bases. The source of this sequence is a female donor with early-stage non-small cell lung cancer. The material was normal lung tissue next to the tumor, obtained at surgery. CDR3 sequence: CSVEGTESDEQFF. The CDR3 bases are TGCAGCGTTGAAGGGACAGAGTCCGATGAGCAGTTCTTC.